This TCR beta chain was obtained from a study of T cells in Graves' hyperthyroidism and ophthalmopathy. TCR beta CDR3 sequences were amplified from RNA transcripts. First-round RT-PCR targeting the TCR CDR3 was performed with the HTBI primer set. TCRdb re-called the multiplex PCR reads through MiXCR, storing one row per CDR3 protein. The sample lists about 96,000 distinct CDR3 sequences, around 50% occurring once. This clonotype was found many times. Graves' hyperthyroidism without ophthalmopathy progression within 18 months was termed stable. Source material for PBMCs was less than 12 ml fresh peripheral blood. V shed 8 bases and J shed 5 bases, with 15 bases lying between them. Germline loops: CDR1 MNHEY, CDR2 SVGAGI. The CDR3 has 13 amino acids.

The rearrangement links TRBV6-5 to TRBJ2-5; the D gene is possibly TRBD2 (5 bases). Sequencing was performed on blood. This sequence originates from a middle-aged woman with Graves' hyperthyroidism. CDR3 region: CASSRGPEETQYF. The CDR3, as DNA: TGTGCCAGCTCCCGAGGGCCGGAGGAGACCCAGTACTTC.